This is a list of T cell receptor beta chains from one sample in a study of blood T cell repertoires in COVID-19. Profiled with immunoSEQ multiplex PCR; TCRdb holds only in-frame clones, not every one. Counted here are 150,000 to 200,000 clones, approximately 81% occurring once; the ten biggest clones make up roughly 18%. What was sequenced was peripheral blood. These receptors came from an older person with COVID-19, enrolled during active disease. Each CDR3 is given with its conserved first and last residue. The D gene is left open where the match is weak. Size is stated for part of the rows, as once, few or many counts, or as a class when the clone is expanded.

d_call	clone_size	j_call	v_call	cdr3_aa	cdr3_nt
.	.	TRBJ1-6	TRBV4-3	CASSQDVAGDNSPLHF	TGCGCCAGCAGCCAAGATGTCGCAGGGGATAATTCACCCCTCCACTTT
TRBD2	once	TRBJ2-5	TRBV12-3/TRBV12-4	CASGILAEETQYF	TGTGCCAGCGGTATACTAGCGGAAGAGACCCAGTACTTC
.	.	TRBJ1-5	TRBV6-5	CASSTGNQPQHF	TGTGCCAGCTCGACAGGTAATCAGCCCCAGCATTTT
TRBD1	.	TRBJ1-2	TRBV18	CASSPGTENYGYTF	TGTGCCAGCTCACCAGGGACAGAGAACTATGGCTACACCTTC
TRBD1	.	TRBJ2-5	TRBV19	CASSEQGAGRETQYF	TGTGCCAGTAGTGAACAGGGGGCCGGGAGGGAGACCCAGTACTTC
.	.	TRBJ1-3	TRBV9	CASSFRVSGNTIYF	TGTGCCAGCAGCTTTCGGGTGTCCGGAAACACCATATATTTT
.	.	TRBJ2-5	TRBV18	CASSPLGRETQYF	TGTGCCAGCTCACCGTTGGGCAGGGAGACCCAGTACTTC
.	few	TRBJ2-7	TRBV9	CASSVQAGGHEQYF	TGTGCCAGCAGCGTACAGGCGGGTGGCCACGAGCAGTACTTC
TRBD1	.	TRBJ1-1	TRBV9	CASSVGQGVAEAFF	TGTGCCAGCAGCGTGGGACAGGGAGTCGCTGAAGCTTTCTTT
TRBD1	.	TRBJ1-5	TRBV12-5	CASGSEGQGASSNQPQHF	TGTGCTAGTGGTTCAGAGGGACAGGGGGCGAGTAGCAATCAGCCCCAGCATTTT
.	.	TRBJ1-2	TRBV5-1	CASSLASWGLGGYTF	TGCGCCAGCAGCTTGGCCTCTTGGGGACTTGGCGGCTACACCTTC
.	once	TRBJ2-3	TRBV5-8	CASSLGLRADTQYF	TGTGCCAGCAGCTTGGGGTTACGGGCAGATACGCAGTATTTT
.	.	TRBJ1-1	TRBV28	CASRRPGLGAEAFF	TGTGCCAGCAGACGACCGGGGTTAGGCGCTGAAGCTTTCTTT
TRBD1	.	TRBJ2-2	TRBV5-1	CASSLAGQGAAGELFF	TGCGCCAGCAGCTTGGCCGGTCAGGGGGCGGCCGGGGAGCTGTTTTTT
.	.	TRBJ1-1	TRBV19	CASSSWGRVATEAFF	TGTGCCAGTAGTAGCTGGGGCAGGGTTGCGACTGAAGCTTTCTTT
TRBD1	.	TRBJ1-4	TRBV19	CASSLSAGTGDEKLFF	TGTGCCAGTAGTCTCTCCGCCGGGACAGGGGATGAAAAACTGTTTTTT
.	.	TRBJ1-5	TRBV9	CASSSRSNQPQHF	TGTGCCAGCAGCTCGCGATCCAATCAGCCCCAGCATTTT
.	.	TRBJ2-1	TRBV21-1	CASSTQGRNEQFF	TGTGCCAGCAGCACACAGGGTAGGAATGAGCAGTTCTTC
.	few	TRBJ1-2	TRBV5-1	CASSLTGHSNYGYTF	TGCGCCAGCAGCTTAACGGGACATTCTAACTATGGCTACACCTTC
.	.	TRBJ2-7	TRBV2	CASKGTTYEQYF	TGTGCCAGCAAGGGGACAACCTACGAGCAGTACTTC
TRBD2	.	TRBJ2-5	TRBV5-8	CASSLDPRLAGVQETQYF	TGTGCCAGCAGCTTGGACCCTCGACTAGCGGGAGTCCAAGAGACCCAGTACTTC